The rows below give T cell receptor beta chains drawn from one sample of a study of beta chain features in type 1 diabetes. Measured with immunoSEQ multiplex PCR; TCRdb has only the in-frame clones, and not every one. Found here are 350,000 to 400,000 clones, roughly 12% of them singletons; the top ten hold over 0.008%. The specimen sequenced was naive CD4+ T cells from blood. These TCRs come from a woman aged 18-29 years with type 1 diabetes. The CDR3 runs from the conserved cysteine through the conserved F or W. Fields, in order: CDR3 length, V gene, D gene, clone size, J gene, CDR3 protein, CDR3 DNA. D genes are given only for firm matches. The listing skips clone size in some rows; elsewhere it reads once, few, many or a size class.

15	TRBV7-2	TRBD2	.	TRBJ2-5	CASSAQRGGRETQYF	TGTGCCAGCAGCGCCCAGCGGGGGGGACGGGAGACCCAGTACTTC
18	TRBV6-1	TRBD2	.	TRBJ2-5	CASSGGPTSGGPSETQYF	TGTGCCAGCAGTGGGGGGCCGACTAGCGGGGGCCCTTCGGAGACCCAGTACTTC
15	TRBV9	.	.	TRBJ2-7	CASSYTAEPSYEQYF	TGTGCCAGCAGCTACACGGCGGAGCCCTCCTACGAGCAGTACTTC
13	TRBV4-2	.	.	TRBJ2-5	CASSQVLDLPQYF	TGTGCCAGCAGCCAAGTTCTAGACCTCCCCCAGTACTTC
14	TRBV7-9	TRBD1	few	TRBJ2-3	CASSLGQGLDTQYF	TGTGCCAGCAGCCTAGGACAGGGGTTAGATACGCAGTATTTT
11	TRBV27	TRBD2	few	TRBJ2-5	CATSGGETQYF	TGTGCCACCTCGGGAGGAGAGACCCAGTACTTC
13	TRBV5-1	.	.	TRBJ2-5	CASDAGSGETQYF	TGCGCCAGCGATGCAGGGTCGGGAGAGACCCAGTACTTC
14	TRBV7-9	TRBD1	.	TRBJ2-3	CASSRTGGTDTQYF	TGTGCCAGCAGCCGGACAGGGGGGACAGATACGCAGTATTTT
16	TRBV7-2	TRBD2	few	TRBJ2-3	CASSLQAGARTDTQYF	TGTGCCAGCAGCTTACAAGCGGGAGCCCGCACAGATACGCAGTATTTT
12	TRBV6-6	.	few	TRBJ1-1	CATNKGGTEAFF	TGTGCCACCAACAAAGGGGGCACTGAAGCTTTCTTT
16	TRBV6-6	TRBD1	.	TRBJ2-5	CASSYGLQGAGETQYF	TGTGCCAGCAGTTACGGGCTACAGGGGGCAGGAGAGACCCAGTACTTC
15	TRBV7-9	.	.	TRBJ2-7	CASSPPGILYYEQYF	TGTGCCAGCAGTCCCCCAGGGATCCTATATTACGAGCAGTACTTC
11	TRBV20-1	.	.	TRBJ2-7	CSARFNYEQYF	TGCAGTGCTAGGTTTAACTACGAGCAGTACTTC
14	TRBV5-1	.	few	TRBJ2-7	CASSLGGRFYEQYF	TGCGCCAGCAGCTTGGGGGGGCGCTTCTACGAGCAGTACTTC
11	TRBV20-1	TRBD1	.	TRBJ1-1	CSARGDRGAFF	TGCAGTGCTAGAGGGGACAGGGGGGCTTTCTTT
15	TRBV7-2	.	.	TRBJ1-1	CASSYAPDMNTEAFF	TGTGCCAGCAGCTATGCGCCAGACATGAACACTGAAGCTTTCTTT
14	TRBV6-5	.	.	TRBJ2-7	CASSYRQATYEQYF	TGTGCCAGCAGTTATCGGCAGGCTACCTACGAGCAGTACTTC